These 13 T cell receptor beta chains share one sample of origin, sequenced in a study of blood T cell repertoires in COVID-19. The data were produced by immunoSEQ multiplex PCR, yet TCRdb's version contains in-frame clones alone and is incomplete. In the table there are 390,000 or so clones, roughly 88% of which are singletons. The material sequenced was peripheral blood. These receptor sequences come from a woman under 40 with active or convalescent COVID-19.

The V gene is TRBV3-1 (or the pseudogene TRBV3-2), the J gene TRBJ2-1, with 10 bases aligning to TRBD2. Germline loops: CDR1 LGHDT, CDR2 YNNKEL (reference sequence). This CDR3 region has 17 residues. V shed 0 bases, J shed 5 bases, and the junction held 7 bases outside the gene matches. The DNA for the CDR3 is TGTGCCAGCAGCCAAGATTGGGGACTAGCGATCAACAATGAGCAGTTCTTC. Translation gives CASSQDWGLAINNEQFF.

The rearrangement joins TRBV19 to TRBJ1-1; no clear D gene. There are 14 residues in the CDR3. CDR1 and CDR2 from the germline V gene are LNHDA and SQIVND (reference sequence). Trimming cost V 5 bases and J 2 bases, with 12 bases left between them. Here the CDR3 reads CASSELGGNTEAFF. CDR3 sequence (DNA): TGTGCCAGTAGTGAACTGGGAGGTAACACTGAAGCTTTCTTT.

This rearrangement joins TRBV27 to TRBJ2-5, with 12 nucleotides matching TRBD2. CDR1 MNHEY and CDR2 SMNVEV come from the germline V gene (reference sequence). V was pared by 5 bases and J by 3 bases, with 7 bases of the junction left unmatched. The CDR3 loop spans 16 amino acids. The CDR3 region is CASSPTPSGGEETQYF. The DNA of the CDR3 is TGTGCCAGCAGTCCGACCCCTAGCGGGGGGGAAGAGACCCAGTACTTC.

The chain links TRBV5-1 to TRBJ2-7; perhaps TRBD1 as D (5 bases). CDR1 and CDR2 from the germline V gene are SGHRS and YFSETQ. V lost 7 bases, J lost 0 bases, and 20 bases lay in between. CDR3 length equals 16 residues. CDR3 in DNA: TGCGCCAGCTCGCCAATAGGACATTCCGTCTCCTACGAGCAGTACTTC. Protein product: CASSPIGHSVSYEQYF.

This chain uses TRBV6-6 with TRBJ2-5; 16 positions match TRBD2. CDR1 MNHNY and CDR2 SVGAGI come from the germline V gene (reference sequence). V lost 5 bases, J lost 5 bases, and 8 bases stayed unmatched. The CDR3 has 17 residues. CDR3 sequence reads: CASSRGLAGGSIETQYF. The DNA of the CDR3 is TGTGCCAGCAGTCGGGGACTAGCGGGGGGGAGTATTGAGACCCAGTACTTC.

V usage is TRBV6-6 and J usage is TRBJ2-2, with TRBD1 matching over 9 bases. The CDR3 sequence is 16 residues long. The V segment lost 6 bases and the J segment 4 bases; nucleotides outside the gene matches: 9. Germline CDR1 MNHNY, CDR2 SVGAGI (reference sequence). DNA for the CDR3: TGTGCCAGCAGACCTTCCGGGACAGGGTCCACCGGGGAGCTGTTTTTT. This encodes CASRPSGTGSTGELFF.

There are a few counts of this clone. The chain joins TRBV7-2 to TRBJ1-6; TRBD1 is a possible D gene (5 bases). Germline lookup yields CDR1 SGHTA and CDR2 FQGNSA. CDR3 size: 17 residues. The V end lost 7 bases, the J end lost 0 bases, and 16 bases lay between the germline ends. In nucleotides, the CDR3 is TGTGCCAGCAACCCGAGGGGCGGGAGCTCCTATAATTCACCCCTCCACTTT. This codes for CASNPRGGSSYNSPLHF.

The genes are TRBV30 and TRBJ1-1, with 7 bases fitting TRBD1. This CDR3 contains 12 residues. Trimming at V came to 4 bases and at J to 4 bases, leaving 3 bases not matched to a gene. The germline V gene has CDR1 GTSNPN and CDR2 SVGIG (reference sequence). CDR3 residues: CAWNPGGTEAFF. CDR3 DNA sequence: TGTGCCTGGAATCCAGGGGGCACTGAAGCTTTCTTT.

V gene TRBV2 combines with J gene TRBJ1-2; D possibly corresponds to TRBD1 (6 bases). V gave up 7 bases and J gave up 4 bases, with 16 bases separating them. Germline loops: CDR1 SNHLY, CDR2 FYNNEI. The CDR3 covers 14 residues. The CDR3 coding sequence is TGTGCCAGCACGGGGGGGCGGACTCTCTATGGCTACACCTTC. This gives the protein CASTGGRTLYGYTF.

The rearrangement links TRBV14 to TRBJ1-4; tentative D call: TRBD1 (5 bases). Germline CDR1 reads SGHDN; CDR2 reads FVKESK. The CDR3 totals 13 residues. Trimming shortened V by 8 bases and J by 7 bases, and 14 bases separated the two germline ends. CDR3 coding DNA: TGTGCCAGCGGGGTTCTTCAGGGTGAAAAACTGTTTTTT. It is translated as CASGVLQGEKLFF. Filled out from reference TRBV14 and TRBJ1-4, the complete variable domain reads EAGVTQFPSHSVIEKGQTVTLRCDPISGHDNLYWYRRVMGKEIKFLLHFVKESKQDESGMPNNRFLAERTGGTYSTLKVQPAELEDSGVYFCASGVLQGEKLFFGSGTQLSVL.

The chain has TRBV4-2 and TRBJ2-3; 11 bases map to TRBD2. The CDR3 is 16 amino acids. Germline trimming cut 4 bases from V and 7 bases from J; bases unmatched to any gene: 10. CDR1 and CDR2 (germline): LGHNA, YNFKEQ. The CDR3 is CASSLEITSGSNTQYF. For the CDR3, the DNA is TGTGCCAGCAGCCTAGAGATAACTAGCGGGAGTAATACGCAGTATTTT.

This rearrangement joins TRBV10-2 to TRBJ1-1; 8 bases match TRBD1. J lost 2 bases, V lost 9 bases, and 5 bases had no gene match. The CDR3 covers 13 residues. Germline V lookup: CDR1 WSHSY, CDR2 SAAADI. The CDR3 loop is CARGDRGNTEAFF. The CDR3 DNA reads as TGCGCCAGGGGAGACAGGGGAAACACTGAAGCTTTCTTT.

This sequence joins TRBV29-1 and TRBJ1-1; D is ambiguous. Germline V gene sequence: CDR1 SQVTM, CDR2 ANQGSEA. The CDR3 totals 11 residues. The V and J ends lost 5 bases and 4 bases respectively, with 8 bases between them. The CDR3: CSVLRGTEAFF. The DNA of the CDR3 is TGCAGCGTTCTTCGGGGCACTGAAGCTTTCTTT.